A single sample is the source of the 22 T cell receptor beta chains below, sequenced in a study of brain T cells in children with intractable seizures. The data were produced by immunoSEQ multiplex PCR, yet TCRdb's version contains in-frame clones alone and is incomplete. The repertoire holds tens of thousands of clones, just over 90% seen once, with approximately 1.5% in the top ten. The material sequenced was peripheral blood, taken at surgery. The origin of the receptors is a boy under three years old with tuberous sclerosis and intractable seizures.

The chain carries TRBV10-3 and TRBJ2-7, with a possible D match to TRBD1 (5 bases). CDR1 is ENHRY and CDR2 is SYGVKD in the germline V gene. The CDR3 extends over 13 amino acids. Trimming left V 10 bases short and J 3 bases short, with 16 bases between. The CDR3 DNA reads TGTGCCAGCCTCAATTCGCAGGGCTACGAGCAGTACTTC. Translated: CASLNSQGYEQYF.

V and J are TRBV29-1 and TRBJ1-2, with a possible D match to TRBD1 (6 bases). CDR3 length: 13 residues. V lost 4 bases and J 8 bases, leaving 17 bases between the germline ends. Germline CDR1 is SQVTM and CDR2 is ANQGSEA. The CDR3 region is CSVASQGPPGYTF. The CDR3 DNA reads TGCAGCGTTGCGTCGCAGGGGCCCCCAGGCTACACCTTC.

The gene calls are TRBV4-1 and TRBJ1-4, with 7 bases that match TRBD1. Trimming at V came to 2 bases and at J to 8 bases, leaving 5 bases not matched to a gene. The CDR3 is 14 amino acids. Germline assignment: CDR1 MGHRA and CDR2 YSYEKL. The CDR3 loop reads CASSQTGVGEKLFF. CDR3 nucleotides: TGCGCCAGCAGCCAAACAGGGGTTGGGGAAAAACTGTTTTTT.

J is TRBJ2-7 and V is TRBV29-1, with 8 bases fitting TRBD1. CDR1 is SQVTM, CDR2 ANQGSEA, per germline. The junction had 7 bases not matched to a gene; V was cut back by 1 base and J by 2 bases. There are 15 residues in the CDR3. CDR3 region: CSVEVRQGTPYEQYF. In nucleotides, the CDR3 is TGCAGCGTTGAAGTTAGACAGGGGACCCCCTACGAGCAGTACTTC.

The CDR3 here is CASRNSLNTEAFF. In nucleotides, the CDR3 is TGTGCCAGCAGAAATAGCCTGAACACTGAAGCTTTCTTT. The chain uses TRBV27 and TRBJ1-1; D gene uncertain. Trimming took off 6 bases at V and 0 bases at J, with 8 bases between the two ends. Germline CDR1 and CDR2: MNHEY and SMNVEV (reference sequence). The CDR3 totals 13 residues.

This chain uses TRBV9 with TRBJ2-1; the match to TRBD2 covers 9 bases. Germline loops: CDR1 SGDLS, CDR2 YYNGEE. V lost 0 bases and J lost 8; bases outside the gene matches: 6. This CDR3 has 15 residues. Written as DNA, the CDR3 is TGTGCCAGCAGCGTAGGGCGGGGGGGTATCGATGAGCAGTTCTTC. It yields the protein CASSVGRGGIDEQFF.

The chain joins TRBV6-5 to TRBJ1-2; 8 nucleotides agree with TRBD1. The CDR3 is 13 residues long. Per the germline V gene, CDR1 is MNHEY and CDR2 is SVGAGI. V lost 5 bases to trimming and J lost 8 bases; unmatched junction nucleotides: 7. CDR3 amino acids: CASSQQGGYGYTF. The CDR3 DNA follows: TGTGCCAGCAGTCAACAGGGGGGTTACGGCTACACCTTC.

The CDR3 DNA is TGTGCCAGCAGCCTAAGGCGGACAGGGGGAAAAATGGCCTACGAGCAGTACTTC. This codes for CASSLRRTGGKMAYEQYF. The chain employs TRBV7-8 and TRBJ2-7; 10 positions agree with TRBD1. The length of the CDR3 is 18 residues. After removal of 5 bases from V and 2 bases from J, the junction contained 15 bases not matched to a gene. CDR1 SGHVS and CDR2 FQNEAQ come from the germline V gene. Full variable domain (rest looked up from reference TRBV7-8 and TRBJ2-7): GAGVSQSPRYKVAKRGQDVALRCDPISGHVSLFWYQQALGQGPEFLTYFQNEAQLDKSGLPSDRFFAERPEGSVSTLKIQRTQQEDSAVYLCASSLRRTGGKMAYEQYFGPGTRLTVT.

The chain combines TRBV28 with TRBJ2-7; TRBD1 might be the D (7 bases). Germline CDR1 reads MDHEN; CDR2 reads SYDVKM. Between the trimmed V and J ends, which lost 7 bases and 7 bases, there was a span of 26 bases. This CDR3 is built from 16 residues. CDR3 nucleotides: TGTGCCAGCACCCAGGCCTCTCAGGGGGGACGGAGGGAGCAGTACTTC. Protein product: CASTQASQGGRREQYF.

This clone was found a few times. V gene TRBV7-9 combines with J gene TRBJ2-7, with 8 bases matching TRBD1. The CDR3 covers 13 residues. The V gene end was trimmed by 5 bases and the J gene end by 10 bases; junction bases not matched to a gene: 10. Per the germline V gene, CDR1 is SEHNR and CDR2 is FQNEAQ (reference sequence). This CDR3 is CASSEGDRPTQYF. The CDR3 DNA is TGTGCCAGCAGCGAAGGGGACAGGCCCACTCAGTACTTC.

The V call is TRBV11-2, the J call TRBJ2-1; TRBD2 aligns across 8 bases. V lost 1 base, J lost 10 bases, and 6 bases stayed unmatched. The CDR3 consists of 14 residues. Germline-derived CDR1 and CDR2 are SGHAT and FQNNGV. CDR3 sequence: CASSLGTSPLEQFF. DNA of the CDR3: TGTGCCAGCAGCTTAGGGACTAGCCCACTGGAGCAGTTCTTC.

The chain employs TRBV2 and TRBJ1-4; 10 positions agree with TRBD1. V was pared by 7 bases and J by 7 bases, with 12 bases of the junction left unmatched. This CDR3 region has 16 residues. Per germline, CDR1 SNHLY and CDR2 FYNNEI. The DNA for the CDR3 is TGTGCCAGCAAACCCACCTGGGGGGACAGGGGTGAAAAACTGTTTTTT. Its protein product is CASKPTWGDRGEKLFF. Full variable domain (outside the CDR3, taken from reference TRBV2 and TRBJ1-4): EPEVTQTPSHQVTQMGQEVILRCVPISNHLYFYWYRQILGQKVEFLVSFYNNEISEKSEIFDDQFSVERPDGSNFTLKIRSTKLEDSAMYFCASKPTWGDRGEKLFFGSGTQLSVL.

The rearrangement joins TRBV21-1 to TRBJ1-3; TRBD1 reflects the table's D call only, with no check against the DNA. TRBV21-1 is termed a pseudogene. This CDR3 is 13 amino acids long. In nucleotides, the CDR3 is TGTGCCAGCAAGGAGACAGGTGGAAACACCATATATTTT. It translates to CASKETGGNTIYF.

The chain uses TRBV12-3 or TRBV12-4 and TRBJ1-1; D call uncertain. The germline V and J ends were trimmed by 7 bases and 5 bases, with 11 bases remaining between them. This CDR3 is built from 12 residues. CDR3 in amino acids: CASTWTGTEAFF. The CDR3 region has the DNA TGTGCCAGCACCTGGACTGGGACTGAAGCTTTCTTT.

The V gene is TRBV6-4, the J gene TRBJ2-2; D gene ambiguous. Trimming took 2 bases from V and 5 from J, leaving 9 bases between them. The germline CDR1 and CDR2 sequences are MRHNA and SNTAGT. CDR3 length: 14 amino acids. CDR3: CASSDLATTGELFF. CDR3 bases: TGTGCCAGCAGTGACCTGGCAACGACCGGGGAGCTGTTTTTT.

This chain connects TRBV7-9 to TRBJ1-4, with 8 bases aligning to TRBD1. The V segment lost 5 bases and the J segment 8 bases; nucleotides outside the gene matches: 7. Per the germline V gene, CDR1 is SEHNR and CDR2 is FQNEAQ (reference sequence). The CDR3 extends over 14 amino acids. The CDR3 protein is CASSPTGVREKLFF. The CDR3 DNA is TGTGCCAGCAGCCCGACAGGGGTACGGGAAAAACTGTTTTTT.

The chain couples TRBV11-3 to TRBJ1-2; the match to TRBD1 covers 9 bases. CDR1 is SGHNT and CDR2 is YENEEA in the germline V gene. The J segment lost 8 bases and the V segment lost 1 base, leaving 8 bases of the junction unmatched. CDR3 length equals 15 residues. CDR3 bases: TGTGCCAGCAGCTTAGCCAAGACAGGGGGAGAAGGCTACACCTTC. Amino acids: CASSLAKTGGEGYTF.

The CDR3 region has the DNA TGTGCCAGCTCGGTCCAAGCGGACCTCTCCTACGAGCAGTACTTC. Translating gives CASSVQADLSYEQYF. This chain connects TRBV18 to TRBJ2-7; D might be TRBD2 (5 bases). V lost 6 bases, J lost 0 bases, and 15 bases lay in between. The length of the CDR3 is 15 residues. Germline CDR1 is KGHSH and CDR2 is LQKENI.

The CDR3 DNA is TGTGCCAGCAGCCAGGATACCCACGCCGCTGGGGCCAACGTCCTGACTTTC. Amino acid sequence: CASSQDTHAAGANVLTF. The chain couples TRBV3-1 (or the pseudogene TRBV3-2) to TRBJ2-6; unclear D gene. CDR3 length: 17 residues. Germline V gives CDR1 LGHDT, CDR2 YNNKEL (reference sequence). Trimming left V 3 bases short and J 2 bases short, with 14 bases between.

The chain couples TRBV25-1 to TRBJ2-7; TRBD1 is a possible D gene (5 bases). Per the germline V gene, CDR1 is MGHDK and CDR2 is SYGVNS. The CDR3 consists of 13 residues. V was cut by 4 bases and J by 1 base, with 8 bases left in between. The CDR3 DNA sequence: TGTGCCAGCAGTGGGCAGGGTTCCTACGAGCAGTACTTC. Translating it yields CASSGQGSYEQYF.

This clone was counted only a few times. This sequence joins TRBV7-9 and TRBJ2-1; D not resolved. The germline gives CDR1 SEHNR, CDR2 FQNEAQ (reference sequence). Trimming took 5 bases from V and 9 from J, leaving 14 bases between them. CDR3 length: 13 residues. The CDR3 protein is CASSPTLMVEQFF. The CDR3 DNA follows: TGTGCCAGCAGCCCCACCCTAATGGTTGAGCAGTTCTTC.

V gene TRBV5-1 combines with J gene TRBJ2-3; 9 positions agree with TRBD2. The germline gives CDR1 SGHRS, CDR2 YFSETQ. The V gene end was trimmed by 5 bases and the J gene end by 1 base; junction bases not matched to a gene: 2. The CDR3 runs to 14 residues. As DNA, the CDR3 is TGCGCCAGCAGTATAGCGGGAGGCACAGATACGCAGTATTTT. Amino acid sequence: CASSIAGGTDTQYF.